This TCR beta chain was identified in a study of T cells in localized non-small cell lung cancer (dated by TCRdb to between 2020 and 2021). In the study overall: Comparing tumors with uninvolved tumor-adjacent lungs, the study looked at the T cell repertoires of a few hundred patients with early-stage NSCLC. All 230 or so NSCLC patients in the cohort were treatment-naive and had localized lung tumors that were resected. Of the NSCLC patients, 129 were male and some 97 were female, and the mean age was approximately 66 years. Broader findings and caveats from the paper: Uninvolved tumor-adjacent lung showed the highest T cell clonality, higher than tumor, which suggests more focused antigenic responses in the adjacent lung. Since the design was exploratory, TCR variables were selected using unadjusted p-values with no false-discovery rate correction. Because multi-region tumor sequencing was not done, intratumor heterogeneity could not be ruled out. Higher T cell density in blood was associated with longer overall survival, whereas higher clonality in adjacent lung was associated with shorter survival. Of the top 100 tumor clones, a median of roughly 56 were detected in paired uninvolved adjacent lung; approximately 28 were also among that lung's top 100.

The immunoSEQ Assay was used to sequence TCR beta CDR3 regions from DNA. As for the original processing: T cell density was computed as TCR beta template counts normalized to usable DNA estimated by amplifying housekeeping genes. Richness was estimated using the preseqR package, with extrapolation to 400,000 templates for PBMC samples and to 120,000 templates for tissue samples. Clonality was taken to be one minus Pielou's evenness. Differential abundance testing on productive amino-acid clonotypes, with a minimum total count of 5 and an alpha of 0.1, was used to identify tissue-enriched TCRs. Repertoire overlap between compartments was quantified with the Jaccard Index and Morisita Overlap Index. GLIPH grouped TCR beta CDR3s together with public tetramer-defined viral CDR3s, and a viral motif had to include at least three viral sequences and also show V-gene enrichment. Drawn from immuneACCESS, this table holds only the in-frame rearrangements with V and J called that TCRdb kept. Clones are partly lost; checked studies trace under half to an unresolved V gene and leave the rest unexplained. The D gene and trimming were derived from the DNA, and the V and J assignments and clone size from that table. This sample holds approximately 24,000 clones; 80% to 95% were observed only once. The ten largest make up around 4% of the sample.

At diagnosis, peripheral blood, uninvolved tumor-adjacent lung and tumor were collected and stored as a combination of fresh-frozen and FFPE material. For TCR repertoire profiling, the blood samples were analyzed as peripheral blood mononuclear cells. As for this clone: This receptor's antigen is unknown. Nothing much larger sits one base from this clone, and base qualities are not available.

V drops 4 bases and J drops 4 bases, leaving 5 bases in between. Reading from cysteine to phenylalanine, the CDR3 counts 12 amino acids. CDR3 DNA is the only sequence kept; it has 36 bases, read in frame from the first base. From a lookup of the germline V gene, CDR1 and CDR2 are MGHRA and YSYEKL. The V and J segments used are TRBV4-1 and TRBJ1-3; no D gene can be assigned with confidence. This receptor was taken from an older female donor with stage II squamous cell lung carcinoma. The sequenced sample was peripheral blood, obtained before any cancer treatment. The CDR3 amino acid sequence is: CASSPSGNTIYF. The sequence in DNA is TGCGCCAGCAGCCCTTCGGGAAACACCATATATTTT.